A selection of T cell receptor beta chains follows, all from one sample in a study of CD8 T cells in ankylosing spondylitis. Via MiXCR, TCRdb re-called the 5' RACE reads, giving one row per CDR3 protein. The sample includes some 120,000 distinct CDR3 sequences, about 6.4% of them seen just once. Sample: blood, either unsorted or a sorted T cell fraction (not recorded which). These receptors were obtained from a male donor with ankylosing spondylitis or in good health (not recorded which). The CDR3 runs from the conserved cysteine through the conserved F or W. D genes are given only for firm matches. Only part of the rows carry a size: once, few, many, or a class if the clone is expanded.

V,D,size,J,DNA,CDR3
TRBV6-5,NA,many,TRBJ1-1,TGTGCCAGCAGTTACCGACAACAGGGGAACACTGAAGCTTTCTTT,CASSYRQQGNTEAFF
TRBV10-3,NA,many,TRBJ2-2,TGTGCCATCAGTGACCGGGAGTTCGCCGGGGAGCTGTTTTTT,CAISDREFAGELFF
TRBV28,TRBD1,many,TRBJ1-2,TGTGCCAGCAGTTCCCCGAGGACAGGGGGTCGGTATGGCTACACCTTC,CASSSPRTGGRYGYTF
TRBV5-6,TRBD2,many,TRBJ2-1,TGTGCCAGCAGCTCAGATTCGGGGGGGGAGCAGTTCTTC,CASSSDSGGEQFF
TRBV4-2,TRBD1,many,TRBJ1-2,TGTGCCAGCAGCCAAGATCCCCAGGGGGCGCAAATCTATGGCTACACCTTC,CASSQDPQGAQIYGYTF
TRBV2,TRBD1,many,TRBJ2-2,TGTGCCAGCAGGTTCGGGACAGGGGACACCGGGGAGCTGTTTTTT,CASRFGTGDTGELFF
TRBV5-1,NA,few,TRBJ2-2,TGCGCCAGCACCTCCCGGGCAGATTTCACCGGGGAGCTGTTTTTT,CASTSRADFTGELFF
TRBV7-2,TRBD1,many,TRBJ2-1,TGTGCCAGCAGCTTACAACAGGGGGCCGGCTATGAGCAGTTCTTC,CASSLQQGAGYEQFF
TRBV28,NA,many,TRBJ2-3,TGTGCCAGCACCCAAATCCGGTGGCGCACAGATACGCAGTATTTT,CASTQIRWRTDTQYF
TRBV9,NA,NA,TRBJ2-5,TGTGCCAGCAGCCCTGGTGGGATCCAAGAGACCCAGTACTTC,CASSPGGIQETQYF
TRBV7-2,NA,many,TRBJ2-1,TGTGCCAGCAGCTTAGCTATCAGGACTCCAACCTACAATGAGCAGTTCTTC,CASSLAIRTPTYNEQFF
TRBV7-8,TRBD2,many,TRBJ2-3,TGTGCCAGCAGCTTAAGACTAGCGGGGGGAGGAACGCAGTATTTT,CASSLRLAGGGTQYF
TRBV5-1,NA,many,TRBJ2-2,TGCGCCAGCAGTAACGCACAGGGTTCCGGGGAGCTGTTTTTT,CASSNAQGSGELFF
TRBV5-6,TRBD2,many,TRBJ2-2,TGTGCCAGCAGAGAAGCGGGGCAAGCCGGGGAGCTGTTTTTT,CASREAGQAGELFF
TRBV5-5,NA,NA,TRBJ1-4,TGTGCCAGCAGCCCCGGGGCCTATAATGAAAAACTGTTTTTT,CASSPGAYNEKLFF
TRBV20-1,NA,many,TRBJ1-5,TGCAGTGCTAGGGACAGAGGCAATCAGCCCCAGCATTTT,CSARDRGNQPQHF
TRBV5-1,TRBD1,many,TRBJ2-7,TGCGCCAGCAGCTTGTTCGGGACAGCCACCTACGAGCAGTACTTC,CASSLFGTATYEQYF
TRBV5-5,TRBD1,many,TRBJ1-5,TGTGCCAGCAGCAGGGGACAGGTCAATCAGCCCCAGCATTTT,CASSRGQVNQPQHF
TRBV28,NA,many,TRBJ2-7,TGTGCCAGCAGTCCACAGGAAACCTACGAGCAGTACTTC,CASSPQETYEQYF
TRBV19,NA,many,TRBJ1-3,TGTGCCAGTAGTGCCGGACAGAAGTACTCTGGAAACACCATATATTTT,CASSAGQKYSGNTIYF
TRBV20-1,NA,many,TRBJ1-6,TGCAGTGCTAGCCCGGGCTTGGGAGGATCACCCCTCCACTTT,CSASPGLGGSPLHF
TRBV12-3/TRBV12-4,TRBD2,NA,TRBJ2-2,TGTGCCAGCAGTTTCGGCGGGAGGGACGGGGAGCTGTTTTTT,CASSFGGRDGELFF
TRBV5-1,NA,many,TRBJ1-6,TGCGCCAGCAGCGCACAGGGAAGTGGGAATTCACCCCTCCACTTT,CASSAQGSGNSPLHF
TRBV25-1,NA,many,TRBJ2-3,TGTGCCAGCAGCCCAACTTTCCCGACAGCAGCGGAGGAAGGAGCGTATACAGATACGCAGTATTTT,CASSPTFPTAAEEGAYTDTQYF
TRBV12-3/TRBV12-4,NA,many,TRBJ2-1,TGTGCCAGCCGGGGTAACGCCAATGAGCAGTTCTTC,CASRGNANEQFF
TRBV7-2,TRBD2,many,TRBJ2-1,TGTGCCAGCAGCTCGGGGGGGCCGGCCGAGCAGTTCTTC,CASSSGGPAEQFF
TRBV20-1,TRBD1,many,TRBJ2-5,TGCAGTGCTTACAGGGGCCAAGAGACCCAGTACTTC,CSAYRGQETQYF